A single T cell receptor beta chain is shown here with its context. What it recognizes is unknown. These data originate in a study of monozygotic twins with inflammatory bowel disease. Study conclusions and caveats: It was observed that concordant and discordant twins did not differ in repertoire similarity, possibly given limited power. IBD patients carried less diverse TCRbeta repertoires (inverse Simpson) than healthy co-twins.

Template-switch reactions added UMIs with a 6-nucleotide sample barcode. TCRdb reprocessed the 5' RACE reads and keeps a single row for each CDR3 protein, giving no DNA. This repertoire includes about 160,000 distinct CDR3 sequences. CDR3 length: 17 amino acids. In germline, CDR1 is SQVTM, CDR2 ANQGSEA. The sequence came from a human donor with ulcerative colitis or Crohn's disease, or a healthy co-twin of an affected twin (not recorded which). Material: blood. The rearrangement joins TRBV29-1 to TRBJ2-5; the D call of TRBD1 rests on TCRdb alone, since no DNA is present to check it. The CDR3 reads CSVGGGTADPYQETQYF.